Listed below are T cell receptor beta chains from one sample, sequenced in a study of PD-L1 blockade in urothelial cancer. TCRdb's table, derived via immunoSEQ multiplex PCR, lists solely in-frame clones and lacks some. The sample records about 32,000 clones, 65% to 90% being singletons. Sequenced material: PBMCs, taken around atezolizumab (anti-PD-L1) treatment. Receptors were obtained from a man between 60 and 75 years old with urothelial cancer. The CDR3 runs from the conserved cysteine through the conserved F or W. D genes are given only for firm matches. Where a row states a size, it is once, few, many or the class of an expanded clone; other rows omit it.

>TRBJ1-1|TRBD1|TRBV10-1|NA
TGCGCCAGCAGGATGGACAGGGGAGGCACTGAAGCTTTCTTT
CASRMDRGGTEAFF
>TRBJ2-2|TRBD2|TRBV6-5|NA
TGTGCCAGCAGAGGGCTCGGGGGGGCCGGGGAGCTGTTTTTT
CASRGLGGAGELFF
>TRBJ2-5|TRBD2|TRBV2|once
TGTGCCAGCAGCTCCGGGACTAGCGGACAAGAGACCCAGTACTTC
CASSSGTSGQETQYF
>TRBJ2-7|TRBD2|TRBV6-5|few
TGTGCCAGCAGAATAGCGGGAGGACCCTTGAAGCAGTACTTC
CASRIAGGPLKQYF
>TRBJ2-3|TRBD2|TRBV29-1|NA
TGCAGCGTTGACAGGGTAGCGGGGGATACGCAGTATTTT
CSVDRVAGDTQYF
>TRBJ2-7|NA|TRBV5-1|NA
TGCGCCAGCAGCGCGGACAGCCATCTTTCCTACGAGCAGTACTTC
CASSADSHLSYEQYF
>TRBJ2-7|NA|TRBV6-1|medium-sized
TGTGCCAGCAGGCGAAATGAGCAGTACTTC
CASRRNEQYF
>TRBJ2-1|TRBD2|TRBV27|NA
TGTGCCAGCAGTTTTTTCGTCTGGCGGGGGGGCCCGAATGAGCAGTTCTTC
CASSFFVWRGGPNEQFF
>TRBJ2-1|TRBD2|TRBV7-8|NA
TGTGCCAGCAGCCATACTAGCGGGGGGGAAAATGAGCAGTTCTTC
CASSHTSGGENEQFF
>TRBJ2-3|TRBD2|TRBV5-1|once
TGCGCCAGCAGCTTGGCACTAGCGGGCTATAGCACAGATACGCAGTATTTT
CASSLALAGYSTDTQYF
>TRBJ1-1|NA|TRBV14|NA
TGTGCCAGCAGCCAAGATCCGGCAGGGCGTACTGAAGCTTTCTTT
CASSQDPAGRTEAFF
>TRBJ2-7|TRBD1|TRBV6-5|few
TGTGCCAGCTCCCAGTTGACAGGGGGTCGCGAGCAGTACTTC
CASSQLTGGREQYF
>TRBJ2-3|TRBD1|TRBV25-1|NA
TGTGCCAGCAAGGGACAGGGAACAGATACGCAGTATTTT
CASKGQGTDTQYF
>TRBJ2-1|TRBD1|TRBV5-1|few
TGCGCCAGCAGCACAGGACAGGGGCGGTACAATGAGCAGTTCTTC
CASSTGQGRYNEQFF
>TRBJ2-2|TRBD1|TRBV2|NA
TGTGCCAGCAGGGGGCAGGGGGCTCGAACCGGGGAGCTGTTTTTT
CASRGQGARTGELFF
>TRBJ1-2|NA|TRBV5-6|NA
TGTGCCAGCAGCCCTCCTGGTCCTGCTATGATGTATGGCTACACCTTC
CASSPPGPAMMYGYTF
>TRBJ1-2|NA|TRBV29-1|NA
TGCAGCGCGGTGCAGGGTTATGGCTACACCTTC
CSAVQGYGYTF
>TRBJ2-2|TRBD1|TRBV19|NA
TGTGCCAGTAGTGGGACAGGGGTGAACACCGGGGAGCTGTTTTTT
CASSGTGVNTGELFF
>TRBJ2-2|NA|TRBV7-6|NA
TGTGCCAGCAGCATAGTACAGGGAGGGGAGCTGTTTTTT
CASSIVQGGELFF
>TRBJ2-7|TRBD2|TRBV4-2|once
TGTGCCAGCAGCCAAGATTTGGGACTAGCGGTCCCCTACGAGCAGTACTTC
CASSQDLGLAVPYEQYF
>TRBJ2-5|NA|TRBV6-4|NA
TGTGCCAGCAGTGTCTCCAGCGCAGAGACCCAGTACTTC
CASSVSSAETQYF
>TRBJ2-5|NA|TRBV6-5|NA
TGTGCCAGCAGTTACGAGGAGGCAGGGACCCAGTACTTC
CASSYEEAGTQYF
>TRBJ1-1|TRBD1|TRBV5-1|NA
TGCGCCAGTGGGAAGGGGGCCATGAACACTGAAGCTTTCTTT
CASGKGAMNTEAFF
>TRBJ1-2|NA|TRBV27|NA
TGTGCCAGCAGTCTGAAGGTGGGGGCCTATGGCTACACCTTC
CASSLKVGAYGYTF
>TRBJ1-5|TRBD1|TRBV28|few
TGTGCCAGCAGCACTCGGGGGACAGGGGACAATCAGCCCCAGCATTTT
CASSTRGTGDNQPQHF
>TRBJ2-7|TRBD1|TRBV30|few
TGTGCCTGGAGTTGGGACAGTAGCTCCTACGAGCAGTACTTC
CAWSWDSSSYEQYF
>TRBJ2-3|NA|TRBV5-1|few
TGCGCCAGCAGCTTAGCCCAGGGAGATACGCAGTATTTT
CASSLAQGDTQYF
>TRBJ1-3|TRBD1|TRBV27|few
TGTGCCAGCAGTTCGACAGGGATCCATGGAAACACCATATATTTT
CASSSTGIHGNTIYF
>TRBJ2-5|NA|TRBV7-2|NA
TGTGCCAGCAGCTTAAGGAGGGGGCCGGGGCAAGAGACCCAGTACTTC
CASSLRRGPGQETQYF
>TRBJ1-1|TRBD1|TRBV7-2|NA
TGTGCCAGCAGCCCAGGACAGGCCTACACTGAAGCTTTCTTT
CASSPGQAYTEAFF
>TRBJ2-2|TRBD1|TRBV5-1|NA
TGCGCCAGCAGCCTACAGGGGGCGAACACCGGGGAGCTGTTTTTT
CASSLQGANTGELFF
>TRBJ2-7|NA|TRBV7-9|few
TGTGCCAGCAGCTTAGGTGCCACTAGCAAGTACTTC
CASSLGATSKYF
>TRBJ2-1|TRBD2|TRBV5-1|NA
TGCGCCAGCAGCCCAACCGCAGCGGGAGTGGATTTTGGGCAGTTCTTC
CASSPTAAGVDFGQFF
>TRBJ2-2|NA|TRBV7-8|once
TGTGCCAGCAGCTTAGCGAATGGGGGGACGAACACCGGGGAGCTGTTTTTT
CASSLANGGTNTGELFF
>TRBJ1-1|TRBD1|TRBV29-1|NA
TGCAGCGTTGGACAGGGGTCGAGGACTGAAGCTTTCTTT
CSVGQGSRTEAFF
>TRBJ2-6|TRBD1|TRBV19|NA
TGTGCCAGTAGTACGCGTACAGGGGACCCTTTCTCTGGGGCCAACGTCCTGACTTTC
CASSTRTGDPFSGANVLTF
>TRBJ1-3|TRBD1|TRBV4-2|once
TGTGCCAGCAGCCCGGCCGGGACTTGGGACAGTACTACCATATATTTT
CASSPAGTWDSTTIYF
>TRBJ2-3|TRBD1|TRBV15|NA
TGTGCCACCAGCAGAGGCCGGACAGGGGGCGGATCAGATACGCAGTATTTT
CATSRGRTGGGSDTQYF
>TRBJ1-1|NA|TRBV19|NA
TGTGCCAGTAGTTGGGGGGGCACTGAAGCTTTCTTT
CASSWGGTEAFF
>TRBJ2-1|NA|TRBV13|NA
TGTGCCAGCAGCTCAATATTGGACGGACTACTCCTATCCTACAATGAGCAGTTCTTC
CASSSILDGLLLSYNEQFF
>TRBJ1-5|NA|TRBV6-5|NA
TGTGCCAGCAGCCGGGCTACAGGGAGCAATCAGCCCCAGCATTTT
CASSRATGSNQPQHF
>TRBJ2-1|TRBD2|TRBV9|NA
TGTGCCAGCAGCGAGACTAGCGGGGATTACAATGAGCAGTTCTTC
CASSETSGDYNEQFF
>TRBJ2-3|TRBD2|TRBV27|large
TGTGCCAGCAGTGAGGGACTAGCGGGCCTCACAGATACGCAGTATTTT
CASSEGLAGLTDTQYF
>TRBJ1-4|NA|TRBV4-1|NA
TGCGCCAGCAGCCAGGGTACAGCAACTAATGAAAAACTGTTTTTT
CASSQGTATNEKLFF
>TRBJ1-2|NA|TRBV19|NA
TGTGCCAGTAGGGTATCGGACTATGGCTACACCTTC
CASRVSDYGYTF
>TRBJ1-5|NA|TRBV9|NA
TGTGCCAGCAGCCCCGGGAACCGGGATCAGCCCCAGCATTTT
CASSPGNRDQPQHF